The 5 T cell receptor beta chains presented below share a single source sample, sequenced in a study of blood T cell repertoires in COVID-19. Measured with immunoSEQ multiplex PCR; TCRdb has only the in-frame clones, and not every one. The sample has 150,000 to 180,000 clones; approximately 80% are singletons. The specimen was peripheral blood. The receptors were sampled from a woman aged 55-75 years with acute or convalescent COVID-19.

The chain carries TRBV29-1 and TRBJ2-1; 8 nucleotides agree with TRBD1. This CDR3 contains 14 residues. The germline CDR1 and CDR2 sequences are SQVTM and ANQGSEA. V dropped 7 bases and J dropped 1; count of bases not matched to a gene: 6. This chain's CDR3 is CSARQGASYNEQFF. The CDR3 DNA reads as TGCAGCGCCCGCCAGGGGGCATCCTACAATGAGCAGTTCTTC.

The chain has TRBV10-1 and TRBJ1-3; no firm D call. Trimming removed 0 bases from V and 8 bases from J, with 8 bases in between. The CDR3 runs 13 residues. Germline assignment: CDR1 WNHNN and CDR2 SYGVQD (reference sequence). CDR3 nucleotides: TGCGCCAGCAGTGAGTCGATGGGCGACACCATATATTTT. Residues: CASSESMGDTIYF.

V gene TRBV5-4 combines with J gene TRBJ2-1; 8 bases map to TRBD2. The junction had 9 bases not matched to a gene; V was cut back by 4 bases and J by 0 bases. Germline CDR1 SGHNT, CDR2 YYREEE (reference sequence). The CDR3 has 17 amino acids. The DNA for the CDR3 is TGTGCCAGCAGCGGTCGCGGGGGGACGAGCTCCTACAATGAGCAGTTCTTC. Translated, it gives CASSGRGGTSSYNEQFF.

The genes are TRBV3-1 (or the pseudogene TRBV3-2) and TRBJ2-7; 10 positions match TRBD2. CDR1 is LGHDT and CDR2 is YNNKEL in the germline V gene (reference sequence). The CDR3 extends over 15 amino acids. Trimming at V came to 1 base and at J to 2 bases, leaving 2 bases not matched to a gene. The CDR3 DNA sequence: TGTGCCAGCAGCCAAGTAGCGGGGGGACCCTACGAGCAGTACTTC. This codes for CASSQVAGGPYEQYF.

In its sample, this clone was seen once. The chain uses TRBV5-1 and TRBJ2-5, with 9 nucleotides matching TRBD2. Germline CDR1 reads SGHRS; CDR2 reads YFSETQ. V gave up 10 bases and J gave up 2 bases; unmatched junction bases: 6. This CDR3 has 13 amino acids. The CDR3 DNA is TGCGCCTGCCAGCGGGGGGAACAAGAGACCCAGTACTTC. This gives the protein CACQRGEQETQYF. Full variable domain (rest looked up from reference TRBV5-1 and TRBJ2-5): KAGVTQTPRYLIKTRGQQVTLSCSPISGHRSVSWYQQTPGQGLQFLFEYFSETQRNKGNFPGRFSGRQFSNSRSEMNVSTLELGDSALYLCACQRGEQETQYFGPGTRLLVL.